The source of this T cell receptor beta chain is a study of cytotoxic CD8 clonotypes in ibrutinib-treated CLL. Study as a whole: Timing of response sample collection was a median roughly twelve months after treatment start, with a range of 6 to 36. Study findings and constraints: Sampling time points were not equivalent between sustained-remission and progressing patients. Circulating CD8+ T-cell counts were tracked by baseline clonality, which exceeded that of age-matched healthy donors.

The CDR3 has 14 residues. V shed 4 bases and J shed 6 bases, with 16 bases lying between them. Germline V gene sequence: CDR1 SGDLS, CDR2 YYNGEE. TCRdb's table, derived via immunoSEQ multiplex PCR, lists solely in-frame clones and lacks some. The sample lists over 100,000 clones; 70% to 90% were seen once. As to this clone: What it recognizes is unknown.

The gene calls are TRBV9 and TRBJ1-1; D is perhaps TRBD1 (5 bases). The sample was PBMCs, taken after 24 months of ibrutinib treatment. The source of this sequence is a human donor with chronic lymphocytic leukemia. The CDR3 nucleotides are TGTGCCAGCAGCTGGGTGGGACGGGGCGCTGAAGCTTTCTTT. Amino acid sequence: CASSWVGRGAEAFF.